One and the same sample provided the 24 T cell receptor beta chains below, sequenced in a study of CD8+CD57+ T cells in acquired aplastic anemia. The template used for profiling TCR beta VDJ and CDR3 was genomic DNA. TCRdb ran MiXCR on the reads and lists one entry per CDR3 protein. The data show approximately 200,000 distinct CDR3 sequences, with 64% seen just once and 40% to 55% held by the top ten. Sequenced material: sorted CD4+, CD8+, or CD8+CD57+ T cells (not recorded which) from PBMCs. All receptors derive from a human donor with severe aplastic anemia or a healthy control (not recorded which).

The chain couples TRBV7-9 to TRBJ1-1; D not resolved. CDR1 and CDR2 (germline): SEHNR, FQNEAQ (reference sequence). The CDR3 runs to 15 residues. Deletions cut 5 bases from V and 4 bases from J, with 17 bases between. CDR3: CASSRTPAAITEAFF. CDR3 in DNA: TGTGCCAGCAGCAGAACTCCCGCGGCGATCACTGAAGCTTTCTTT.

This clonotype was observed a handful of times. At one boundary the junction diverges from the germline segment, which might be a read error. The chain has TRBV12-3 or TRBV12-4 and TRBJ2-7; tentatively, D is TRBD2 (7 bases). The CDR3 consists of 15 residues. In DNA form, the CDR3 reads TGTGCCAGCAGCTTAGGGGCGGGGGCCGCTTACGAGCAGTACTTC. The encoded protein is CASSLGAGAAYEQYF.

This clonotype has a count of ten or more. The CDR3 sequence: CASSSQQETQYF. CDR3 sequence (DNA): TGTGCCAGCAGCAGCCAGCAAGAGACCCAGTACTTC. The chain is built from TRBV12-3 or TRBV12-4 and TRBJ2-5, with no clear D. V lost 6 bases and J lost 2, with 7 bases in between. This CDR3 is built from 12 residues.

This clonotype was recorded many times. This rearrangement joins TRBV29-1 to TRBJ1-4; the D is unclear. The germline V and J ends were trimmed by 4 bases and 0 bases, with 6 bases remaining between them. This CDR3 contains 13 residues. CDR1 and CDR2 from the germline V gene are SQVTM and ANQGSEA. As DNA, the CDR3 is TGCAGCGTTGTGTCAGCAACTAATGAAAAACTGTTTTTT. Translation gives CSVVSATNEKLFF.

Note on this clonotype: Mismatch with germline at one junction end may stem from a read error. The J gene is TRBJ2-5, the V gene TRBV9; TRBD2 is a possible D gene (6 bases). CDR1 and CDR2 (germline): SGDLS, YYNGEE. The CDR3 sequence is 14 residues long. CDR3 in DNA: TGTGCCGGCAGCGTAGTAGGGACTCAAGAGACCCAGTACTTC. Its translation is CAGSVVGTQETQYF.

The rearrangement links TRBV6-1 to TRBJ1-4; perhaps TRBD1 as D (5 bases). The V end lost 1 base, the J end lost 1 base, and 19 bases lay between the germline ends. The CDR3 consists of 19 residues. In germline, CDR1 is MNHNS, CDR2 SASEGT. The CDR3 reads CASSEEVGDRGVTNEKLFF. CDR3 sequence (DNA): TGTGCCAGCAGTGAAGAAGTGGGTGACCGGGGGGTAACTAATGAAAAACTGTTTTTT.

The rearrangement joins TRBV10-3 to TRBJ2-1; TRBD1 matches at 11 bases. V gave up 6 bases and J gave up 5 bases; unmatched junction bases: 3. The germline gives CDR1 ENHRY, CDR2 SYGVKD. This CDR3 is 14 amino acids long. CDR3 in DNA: TGTGCCATCAGCCCGGGACAGGGGGACAATGAGCAGTTCTTC. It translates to CAISPGQGDNEQFF.

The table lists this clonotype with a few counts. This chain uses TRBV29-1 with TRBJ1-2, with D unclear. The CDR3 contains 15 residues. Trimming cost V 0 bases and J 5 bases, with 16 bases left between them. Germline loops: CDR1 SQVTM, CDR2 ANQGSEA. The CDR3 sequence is CSVEDGSGQAYGYTF. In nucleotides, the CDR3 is TGCAGCGTTGAAGATGGTTCAGGCCAGGCGTATGGCTACACCTTC. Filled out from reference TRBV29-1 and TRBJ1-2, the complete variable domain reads SAVISQKPSRDICQRGTSLTIQCQVDSQVTMMFWYRQQPGQSLTLIATANQGSEATYESGFVIDKFPISRPNLTFSTLTVSNMSPEDSSIYLCSVEDGSGQAYGYTFGSGTRLTVV.

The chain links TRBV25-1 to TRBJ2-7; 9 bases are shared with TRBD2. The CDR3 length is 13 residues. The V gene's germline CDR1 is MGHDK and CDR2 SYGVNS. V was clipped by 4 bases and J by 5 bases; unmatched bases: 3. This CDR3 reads CASSGGLAHEQYF. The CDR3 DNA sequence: TGTGCCAGCAGTGGGGGACTAGCCCACGAGCAGTACTTC.

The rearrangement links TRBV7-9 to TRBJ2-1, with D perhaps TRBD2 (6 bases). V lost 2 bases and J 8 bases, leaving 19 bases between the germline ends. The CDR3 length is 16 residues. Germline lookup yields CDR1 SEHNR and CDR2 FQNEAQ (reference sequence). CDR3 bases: TGTGCCAGCAGCTTAAGGAGGGGCGCGGCGATCGATGAGCAGTTCTTC. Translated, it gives CASSLRRGAAIDEQFF.

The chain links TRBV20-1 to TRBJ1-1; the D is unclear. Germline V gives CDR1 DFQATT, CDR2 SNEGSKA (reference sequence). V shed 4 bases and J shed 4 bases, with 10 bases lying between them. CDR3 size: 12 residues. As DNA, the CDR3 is TGCAGTGCTATTCTCACAAGCACTGAAGCTTTCTTT. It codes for CSAILTSTEAFF.

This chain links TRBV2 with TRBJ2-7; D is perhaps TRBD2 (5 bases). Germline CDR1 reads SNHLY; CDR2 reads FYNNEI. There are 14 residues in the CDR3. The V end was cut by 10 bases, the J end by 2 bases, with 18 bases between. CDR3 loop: CATLLGSGTYEQYF. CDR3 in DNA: TGTGCCACCCTACTCGGCAGCGGCACCTACGAGCAGTACTTC.

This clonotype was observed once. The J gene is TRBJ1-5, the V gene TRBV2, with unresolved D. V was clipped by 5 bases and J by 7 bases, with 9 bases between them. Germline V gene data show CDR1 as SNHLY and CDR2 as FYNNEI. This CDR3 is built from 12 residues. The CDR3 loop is CASSIESQPQHF. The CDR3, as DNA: TGTGCCAGCAGTATAGAGTCCCAGCCCCAGCATTTT. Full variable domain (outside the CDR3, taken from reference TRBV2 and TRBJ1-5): EPEVTQTPSHQVTQMGQEVILRCVPISNHLYFYWYRQILGQKVEFLVSFYNNEISEKSEIFDDQFSVERPDGSNFTLKIRSTKLEDSAMYFCASSIESQPQHFGDGTRLSIL.

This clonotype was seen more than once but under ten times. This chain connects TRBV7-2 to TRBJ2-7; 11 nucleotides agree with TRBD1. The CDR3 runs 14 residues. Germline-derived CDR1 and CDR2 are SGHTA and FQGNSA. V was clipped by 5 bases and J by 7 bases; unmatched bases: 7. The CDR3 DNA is TGTGCCAGCAGCCTACGGGACAGGGGGAGTGAGCAGTACTTC. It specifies CASSLRDRGSEQYF.

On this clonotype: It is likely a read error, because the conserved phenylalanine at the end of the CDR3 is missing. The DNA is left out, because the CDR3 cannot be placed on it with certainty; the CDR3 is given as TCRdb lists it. CDR3 in amino acids: CSAGQANY. The rearrangement joins TRBV20-1 to TRBJ1-1. The CDR3 spans 8 amino acids, including both terminal residues. Germline lookup yields CDR1 DFQATT and CDR2 SNEGSKA (reference sequence).

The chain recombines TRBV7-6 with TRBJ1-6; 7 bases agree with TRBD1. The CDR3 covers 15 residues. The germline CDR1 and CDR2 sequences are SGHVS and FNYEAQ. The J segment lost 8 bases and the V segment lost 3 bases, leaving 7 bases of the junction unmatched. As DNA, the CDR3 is TGTGCCAGCAGCTTGACCGGGACAGCAGATTCACCCCTCCACTTT. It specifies CASSLTGTADSPLHF.

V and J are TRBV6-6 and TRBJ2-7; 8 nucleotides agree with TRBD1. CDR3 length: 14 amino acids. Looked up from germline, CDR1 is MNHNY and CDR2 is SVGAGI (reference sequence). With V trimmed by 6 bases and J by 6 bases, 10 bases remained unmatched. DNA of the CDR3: TGTGCCAGCAGGGCAGGACAGGGAATGGGCGAGCAGTACTTC. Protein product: CASRAGQGMGEQYF.

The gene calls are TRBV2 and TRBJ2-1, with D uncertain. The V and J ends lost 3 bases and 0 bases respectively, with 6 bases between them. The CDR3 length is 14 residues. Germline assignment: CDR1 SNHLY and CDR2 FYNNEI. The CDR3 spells CASSDTSSYNEQFF. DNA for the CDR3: TGTGCCAGCAGTGATACCAGCTCCTACAATGAGCAGTTCTTC.

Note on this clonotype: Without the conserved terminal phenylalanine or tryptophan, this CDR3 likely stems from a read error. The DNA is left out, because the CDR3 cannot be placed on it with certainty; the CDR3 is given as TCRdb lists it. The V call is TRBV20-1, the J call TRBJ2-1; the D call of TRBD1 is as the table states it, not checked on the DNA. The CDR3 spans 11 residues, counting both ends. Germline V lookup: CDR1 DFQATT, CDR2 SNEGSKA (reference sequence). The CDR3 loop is CSARPGQWDVS.

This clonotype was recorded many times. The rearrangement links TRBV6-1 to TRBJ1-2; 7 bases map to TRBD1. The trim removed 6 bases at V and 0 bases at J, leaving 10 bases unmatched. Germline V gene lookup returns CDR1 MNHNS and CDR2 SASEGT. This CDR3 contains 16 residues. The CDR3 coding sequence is TGTGCCAGCAGCCGGGACAGTTTTGCTACTAACTATGGCTACACCTTC. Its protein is CASSRDSFATNYGYTF.

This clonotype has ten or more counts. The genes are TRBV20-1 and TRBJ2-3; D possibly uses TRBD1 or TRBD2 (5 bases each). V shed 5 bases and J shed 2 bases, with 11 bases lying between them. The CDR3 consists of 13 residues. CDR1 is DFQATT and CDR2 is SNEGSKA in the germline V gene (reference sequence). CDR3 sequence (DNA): TGCAGTGCTGGGGCGGGCCACACAGATACGCAGTATTTT. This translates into CSAGAGHTDTQYF.

The CDR3: CASSPLYRGNGELFF. CDR3 sequence (DNA): TGTGCCAGCAGCCCCTTGTATAGGGGTAACGGGGAGCTGTTTTTT. This sequence joins TRBV3-1 and TRBJ2-2; possible D gene TRBD1, 5 bases. CDR1 LGHDT and CDR2 YNNKEL come from the germline V gene (reference sequence). V lost 4 bases, J lost 7 bases, and 16 bases lay in between. The CDR3 runs to 15 residues. Together with reference TRBV3-1 and TRBJ2-2, the CDR3 gives the full variable domain: DTAVSQTPKYLVTQMGNDKSIKCEQNLGHDTMYWYKQDSKKFLKIMFSYNNKELIINETVPNRFSPKSPDKAHLNLHINSLELGDSAVYFCASSPLYRGNGELFFGEGSRLTVL.

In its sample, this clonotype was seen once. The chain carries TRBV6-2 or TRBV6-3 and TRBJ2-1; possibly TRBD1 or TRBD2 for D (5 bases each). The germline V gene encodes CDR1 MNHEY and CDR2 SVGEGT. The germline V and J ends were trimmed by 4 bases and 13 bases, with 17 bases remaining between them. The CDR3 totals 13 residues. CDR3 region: CASSWDPPNEQFF. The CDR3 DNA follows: TGTGCCAGCAGTTGGGACCCGCCCAACGAACAGTTCTTC.

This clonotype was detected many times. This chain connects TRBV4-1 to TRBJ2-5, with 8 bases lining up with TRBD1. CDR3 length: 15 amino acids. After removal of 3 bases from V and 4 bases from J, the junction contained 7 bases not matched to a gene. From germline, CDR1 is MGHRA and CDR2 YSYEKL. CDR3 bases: TGCGCCAGCAGCCATGGAACAGGGGGAGGAGAGACCCAGTACTTC. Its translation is CASSHGTGGGETQYF.